This T cell receptor (beta chain) was captured in a study of T cells after posttransplantation cyclophosphamide. The study, taken as a whole, reports: TRB clonality was highly associated with recipient CMV seropositivity and reactivation. Later post-transplant blood repertoires were often dominated by donor CD8+ memory clones.

V trimming: 5 bases; J trimming: 3 bases; junction bases outside the gene matches: 5. Germline CDR1 and CDR2: LNHNV and YYDKDF (reference sequence). The CDR3 runs 15 residues. The table came from immunoSEQ multiplex PCR; TCRdb's copy has only in-frame clones and leaves some out. The sample includes 45,000 to 65,000 clones, 86% of them seen just once. A note on this clone: What it binds is unknown.

The sample taken for sequencing was PBMCs. This clonotype originated in a man younger than 45 with a blood cancer, CMV-positive, and with a related stem cell donor. This rearrangement joins TRBV15 to TRBJ1-4; TRBD1 aligns across 8 bases. In nucleotides, the CDR3 is TGTGCCACCAGCGACAGGGGCGTCTCTAATGAAAAACTGTTTTTT. Protein product: CATSDRGVSNEKLFF.